This T cell receptor beta chain comes out of a study of neurological immune-mediated disorders. Whole-study findings and limits: There were no CDR3 amino acid sequences shared by expanded clones across subjects, a result suggesting private repertoires in all groups.

This clonotype has a count of ten or more. Its specificity is not known. CDR3 length equals 14 residues. Germline V gene sequence: CDR1 DFQATT, CDR2 SNEGSKA (reference sequence). Trimming took 3 bases from V and 2 from J, leaving 14 bases between them. 5'RACE with 10-nucleotide random UMIs produced the cDNA. A single record per CDR3 protein comes from TCRdb applying MiXCR to the 5' RACE reads. The data show 80,000 or so distinct CDR3 sequences, 9.4% seen once. Source material was 2 million unsorted PBMCs, stored at -80 °C in RNAlater. The clonotype comes from a man aged 45 to 65 in good health. The sequencing input was PBMCs. The chain joins TRBV20-1 to TRBJ2-7, with D uncertain. The CDR3 DNA follows: TGCAGTGCTAGGACGGCAGGCGCCACCTACGAGCAGTACTTC. This codes for CSARTAGATYEQYF.